Included here is one T cell receptor beta chain sequence, with context. Its matching antigen is unknown. This CDR3 has 17 residues. From germline, CDR1 is MNHEY and CDR2 SMNVEV (reference sequence). Germline trimming cut 4 bases from V and 2 bases from J; bases unmatched to any gene: 11. These data come from a study of cytomegalovirus exposure and HLA in healthy donors. Findings and limits, study-wide: Segments of the TCR beta V type were, in most cases, productive about 87% or about 30% of the time in an earlier analysis.

PCR primers comprised 60 Vbeta and 13 Jbeta primers. Data came from immunoSEQ multiplex PCR; TCRdb stores just in-frame clones and leaves some out. Counted here are about 140,000 clones, roughly three quarters occurring once; the ten biggest clones make up more than 3%. The TCR sequence derives from a female donor in good health and CMV-seronegative. Sequencing input: PBMCs. The chain uses TRBV27 and TRBJ2-1, with 7 bases matching TRBD2. Written as DNA, the CDR3 is TGTGCCAGCAGTTACCTCACCTCTGGGGGGGCCTACAATGAGCAGTTCTTC. Its translation: CASSYLTSGGAYNEQFF.